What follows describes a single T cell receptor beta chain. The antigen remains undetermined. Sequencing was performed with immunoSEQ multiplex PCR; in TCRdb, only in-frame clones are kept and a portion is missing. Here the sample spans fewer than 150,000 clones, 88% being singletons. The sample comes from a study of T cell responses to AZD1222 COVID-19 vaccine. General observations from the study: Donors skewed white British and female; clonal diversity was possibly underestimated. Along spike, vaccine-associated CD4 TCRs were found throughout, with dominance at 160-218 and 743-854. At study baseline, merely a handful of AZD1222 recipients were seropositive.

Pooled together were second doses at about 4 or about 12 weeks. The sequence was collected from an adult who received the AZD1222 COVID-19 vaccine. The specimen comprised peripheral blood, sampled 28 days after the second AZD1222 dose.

CDR3 residues: CATSSQGQGSSYEQYF. CDR3 nucleotides: TGTGCCACCAGCAGTCAGGGTCAGGGGAGCTCCTACGAGCAGTACTTC. V usage is TRBV15 and J usage is TRBJ2-7; D perhaps matches TRBD1 (6 bases). CDR3 length: 16 residues. V shed 3 bases and J shed 0 bases, with 15 bases lying between them. CDR1 and CDR2 from the germline V gene are LNHNV and YYDKDF (reference sequence).